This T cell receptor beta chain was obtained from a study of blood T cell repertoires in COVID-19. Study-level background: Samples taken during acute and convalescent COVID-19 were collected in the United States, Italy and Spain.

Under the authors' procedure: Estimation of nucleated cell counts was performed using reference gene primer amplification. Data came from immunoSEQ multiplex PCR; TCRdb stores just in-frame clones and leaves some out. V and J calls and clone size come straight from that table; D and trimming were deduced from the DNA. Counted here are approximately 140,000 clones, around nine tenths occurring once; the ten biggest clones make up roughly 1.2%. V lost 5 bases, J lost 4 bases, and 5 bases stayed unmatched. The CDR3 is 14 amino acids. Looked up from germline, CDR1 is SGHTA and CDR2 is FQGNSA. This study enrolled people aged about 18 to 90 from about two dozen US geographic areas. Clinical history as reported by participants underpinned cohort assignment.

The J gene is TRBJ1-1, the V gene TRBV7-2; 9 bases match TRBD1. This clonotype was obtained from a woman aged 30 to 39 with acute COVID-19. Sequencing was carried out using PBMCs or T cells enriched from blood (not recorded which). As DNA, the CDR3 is TGTGCCAGCAGCACGGACAGGGGAGGCACTGAAGCTTTCTTT. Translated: CASSTDRGGTEAFF. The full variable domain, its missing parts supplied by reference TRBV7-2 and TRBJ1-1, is GAGVSQSPSNKVTEKGKDVELRCDPISGHTALYWYRQSLGQGLEFLIYFQGNSAPDKSGLPSDRFSAERTGGSVSTLTIQRTQQEDSAVYLCASSTDRGGTEAFFGQGTRLTVV.